This TCR beta chain was sequenced during a study of T cell repertoires in breast cancer (dated by TCRdb to about 2016). Concerning the study at large: The study profiled tumors, lymph nodes and peripheral blood lymphocytes from breast cancer patients, plus peripheral blood from healthy control donors. The majority of the roughly 22 patient tumors analyzed for shared TCRs were ER+/PR+. Controls included nine healthy donors of an age range similar to the patients. On average, sequencing produced around 500,000 sequences per sample, which came to roughly 9.6 reads per input cell. Because breast cancer has a low mutational burden and rarely has common mutations, the study reasoned that TCRs shared between breast cancer patients would target shared antigens. After being minced and digested with Liberase and DNase, tumors and tumor-involved lymph nodes were passed through 70-um and 40-um filters. Tumor-free lymph nodes were processed with no enzymatic digestion, and blood samples were separated using Ficoll. What the authors observed across the whole study: Tumor-involved sentinel lymph nodes shared about fourfold more TCRs with matched tumor repertoires than tumor-free nodes (around 8% versus 2.1%). Shared TCRs were encoded by various nucleotide sequences, which suggests selection and expansion based on antigen. Possible tumor specificity was suggested for 15 to 20 TCR pairs that were shared across seven or more patient tumors yet rarely found in control blood. TRBV7 predominated among the shared TCRs, which could possibly reflect tumor recognition or a mispriming bias from eight TRBV7 primers. Genuine antitumor clones may have been missed because singleton TCRs were discarded and only part of each tumor was sampled. Emulsion RT-PCR was considered qualitative rather than quantitative, because transcript abundance and primer differences skewed the recovery of clones.

To analyze paired alpha-beta TCRs of CD8+ T cells, the study used an expanded emulsion RT-PCR method with primers covering all TCR V genes. CD8+ T cells were isolated with a CD8 positive selection kit and incubated overnight in approximately 10 IU/mL IL-2 before emulsion RT-PCR. Turning to this clonotype: Its antigen is not yet known. Per-nucleotide qualities are absent, and no much larger clonotype sits a single base away.

V loses 3 bases of germline sequence and J loses 8 bases, and the interval between the two ends is 19 bases. The germline V gene (reference sequence) specifies MNHEY as CDR1 and SMNVEV as CDR2. The CDR3 measures 15 amino acids from cysteine to phenylalanine. Only the CDR3 DNA is retained, 45 bases long and in frame from the first base. The library was prepared using emulsion pairing. Unpaired genes were suppressed by a second nested PCR containing blocking oligos, after which a third nested PCR added Illumina adaptors and barcodes. Each emulsion RT-PCR master mix held about 4,500-250,000 T cells and included C-region, Stepout and V-region primers. The emulsions were generated using the Micellula Emulsion and Purification Kit, and the RT-PCR was run with Qiagen OneStep RT-PCR reagents. Pooled libraries were sequenced with paired-end 2 x 250 reads on an Illumina MiSeq. The paper's processing steps were these. Read pairs were joined in Galaxy and clipped at the engineered overlap into separate alpha and beta files, and reads that were not clipped were discarded. Alpha-beta pairs were assigned with CompleteTCR, a MiTCR-based pipeline that links chains sharing read cluster identifiers using an R script. TCR sequences seen only once, which were about 1-3.2%, were removed as potential sequencing errors. TCRdb applied fastp at Q25 and MiXCR to the public reads, then kept only in-frame beta chains. Each entry merges the rows of one CDR3 protein and shows their most common DNA and genes. The V and J calls, along with clone size, are taken from TCRdb and not from the paper's own processing. This sample lists roughly 39,000 distinct CDR3 sequences; under 50% were detected once. Less than 80% of the sample is in the top ten clones.

The specimen was CD8+ T cells. This clonotype originated in a pool of human donors with breast cancer or a healthy control (not recorded which). The chain links TRBV27 with TRBJ2-5, and TRBD2 may be the D gene, going by 5 matching bases. The nucleotides are TGTGCCAGCAGTTTGGCAGGAGACGGCCCGGGAACCCAGTACTTC. It is translated as CASSLAGDGPGTQYF.